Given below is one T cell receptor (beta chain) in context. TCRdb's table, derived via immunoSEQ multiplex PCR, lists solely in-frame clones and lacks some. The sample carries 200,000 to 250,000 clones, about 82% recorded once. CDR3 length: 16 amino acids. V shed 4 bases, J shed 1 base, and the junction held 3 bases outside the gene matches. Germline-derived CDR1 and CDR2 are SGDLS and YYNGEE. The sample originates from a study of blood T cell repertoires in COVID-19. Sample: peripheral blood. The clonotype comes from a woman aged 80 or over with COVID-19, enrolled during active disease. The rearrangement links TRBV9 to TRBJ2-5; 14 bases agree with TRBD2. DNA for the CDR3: TGTGCCAGCAGCACCGGACTAGCGGGGGGCCAAGAGACCCAGTACTTC. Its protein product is CASSTGLAGGQETQYF.